The rows below give T cell receptor beta chains drawn from one sample of a study of tumor and adjacent non-tumor tissue in lung cancer. TCRdb re-called the multiplex PCR reads through MiXCR, storing one row per CDR3 protein. Here the sample spans over 110,000 distinct CDR3 sequences, roughly 66% being singletons. Sequenced input: lung tumor tissue. The origin of the receptors is a man in his 60s with small cell lung cancer. The CDR3 runs from the conserved cysteine through the conserved F or W. A D gene is named only where the DNA matches it firmly. Not every row has a clone size; where given, it reads once, few, many or a size class.

CDR3 protein | CDR3 DNA | J gene | D gene | V gene | clone size
CASSMQERGYGYTF | TGTGCCAGCAGTATGCAGGAGCGTGGCTATGGCTACACCTTC | TRBJ1-2 | NA | TRBV12-3/TRBV12-4 | NA
CASRTDRGWYIGELFF | TGTGCCAGCAGGACGGACAGGGGGTGGTACATCGGGGAGCTGTTTTTT | TRBJ2-2 | TRBD1 | TRBV6-5 | few
CASSYEVGFRGHPQHF | TGTGCCAGCAGTTACGAAGTGGGGTTTCGGGGTCACCCCCAGCATTTT | TRBJ1-5 | NA | TRBV6-6 | NA
CASSLRGSGNSEQHF | TGTGCCAGCAGCTTGAGGGGTAGCGGGAACTCCGAGCAGCACTTC | TRBJ2-7 | TRBD2 | TRBV5-6 | NA
CASSDRVWDTQYF | TGCGCCAGCAGTGACAGGGTGTGGGATACGCAGTATTTT | TRBJ2-3 | NA | TRBV10-1 | NA
CASSLGVGVTNTQYF | TGTGCCAGCAGTCTGGGTGTGGGAGTAACGAATACGCAGTATTTT | TRBJ2-3 | NA | TRBV2 | once
CSARGTSGIDQFF | TGCAGTGCTAGGGGGACTAGCGGGATTGATCAGTTCTTC | TRBJ2-1 | TRBD2 | TRBV20-1 | NA
CPSNLASEAFF | TGTCCCAGCAACTTGGCGTCTGAAGCTTTCTTT | TRBJ1-1 | NA | TRBV11-3 | once
CASSRAEGDRGYIQYF | TGCGCCAGCAGCCGGGCGGAGGGGGACAGGGGTTACATTCAGTACTTC | TRBJ2-4 | TRBD1 | TRBV4-1 | NA
CASSPGAADTQYF | TGTGCCAGCTCACCGGGGGCGGCAGATACGCAGTATTTT | TRBJ2-3 | NA | TRBV5-4 | few
CSASFGPNQPQHF | TGCAGTGCTAGTTTTGGGCCTAATCAGCCCCAGCATTTT | TRBJ1-5 | NA | TRBV20-1 | NA
CASSFSRGNQPQDF | TGTGCCAGCAGTTTCTCTCGGGGCAATCAGCCCCAGGATTTT | TRBJ1-5 | NA | TRBV12-3/TRBV12-4 | NA
CASSQDATSGSTDTQYF | TGTGCCAGCAGCCAAGACGCGACTAGCGGTAGCACAGATACGCAGTATTTT | TRBJ2-3 | TRBD2 | TRBV4-2 | many
CASGHREGGTGELFF | TGTGCCAGCGGGCACAGGGAGGGAGGCACCGGGGAGCTGTTTTTT | TRBJ2-2 | NA | TRBV7-8 | NA
CDSSLTPGIRSYNEQFF | TGTGACAGCAGCTTGACCCCAGGCATACGCTCCTACAATGAGCAGTTCTTC | TRBJ2-1 | NA | TRBV11-2 | once
CSTGQGSTDTQYF | TGCAGCACTGGACAGGGTAGCACAGATACGCAGTATTTT | TRBJ2-3 | TRBD1 | TRBV29-1 | NA
CASSWEIGTDMRYF | TGTGCCAGCTCCTGGGAGATCGGCACAGATATGCGGTATTTT | TRBJ2-3 | NA | TRBV6-1 | NA
CASSLPSGDQETQYF | TGTGCCAGCAGTTTGCCTAGCGGTGATCAAGAGACCCAGTACTTC | TRBJ2-5 | TRBD2 | TRBV12-3/TRBV12-4 | NA
CASRSDRPPGDTEAFF | TGTGCCAGCAGGTCCGACAGGCCCCCCGGGGACACTGAAGCTTTCTTT | TRBJ1-1 | NA | TRBV6-5 | few
CGSNPSTVEAFF | TGTGGCAGCAACCCCTCGACGGTTGAAGCTTTCTTT | TRBJ1-1 | NA | TRBV7-8 | NA
CASSSRLAGGVETQYF | TGTGCCAGCAGCTCTCGACTAGCGGGAGGAGTAGAGACCCAGTACTTC | TRBJ2-5 | TRBD2 | TRBV5-4 | few
CASSGQGPDTETFF | TGTGCCAGTAGCGGACAGGGCCCGGACACTGAAACTTTCTTT | TRBJ1-1 | TRBD1 | TRBV6-1 | once
CVSEAGRATAGELFF | TGTGTCAGCGAGGCGGGACGAGCGACGGCCGGGGAGCTGTTTTTT | TRBJ2-2 | NA | TRBV11-3 | NA
CSVEYVPGEMFF | TGCAGCGTTGAGTACGTACCCGGGGAGATGTTTTTC | TRBJ2-2 | NA | TRBV29-1 | NA
CASNLEYARPYEHYF | TGTGCCAGCAACCTCGAATACGCCAGACCTTACGAGCATTACTTC | TRBJ2-7 | NA | TRBV7-8 | NA
CTSGDGPAGEQFF | TGTACCAGCGGTGACGGGCCCGCAGGTGAGCAGTTCTTC | TRBJ2-1 | NA | TRBV12-3/TRBV12-4 | NA
CATNDGTKAFF | TGTGCCACCAATGACGGGACAAAAGCTTTCTTT | TRBJ1-1 | NA | TRBV24-1 | NA
CASKAGRGTDTQYF | TGTGCCAGCAAAGCGGGGAGGGGAACAGATACGCAGTATTTT | TRBJ2-3 | TRBD2 | TRBV12-3/TRBV12-4 | many
CASSLDRAYQPQLF | TGTGCCAGCAGCCTAGACAGGGCATATCAGCCCCAGCTTTTT | TRBJ1-5 | TRBD1 | TRBV5-5 | NA
CASTNIAGVNNEQFF | TGTGCCAGCACCAACATAGCGGGAGTCAACAATGAGCAGTTCTTC | TRBJ2-1 | TRBD2 | TRBV12-3/TRBV12-4 | few
CSGRSWGGTYEQYF | TGCAGTGGACGATCATGGGGAGGGACATACGAGCAGTACTTC | TRBJ2-7 | NA | TRBV20-1 | NA
CASRRYTEAFF | TGTGCCAGCAGGCGTTACACTGAAGCTTTCTTT | TRBJ1-1 | NA | TRBV12-3/TRBV12-4 | few
CARTRQNMNTEAFF | TGTGCCAGGACTCGACAGAATATGAACACTGAAGCTTTCTTT | TRBJ1-1 | NA | TRBV6-1 | NA
CASSLVVSGGLDTHYF | TGTGCCAGCAGCTTAGTGGTTTCGGGAGGGTTAGATACGCACTATTTT | TRBJ2-3 | TRBD2 | TRBV5-4 | NA
CATSTSLYNEQFF | TGCGCCACTTCTACTAGTCTCTACAATGAGCAGTTCTTC | TRBJ2-1 | NA | TRBV5-1 | NA
CASSSGSHANTGELFF | TGTGCCAGCAGTTCCGGGAGCCACGCGAACACCGGGGAGCTGTTTTTT | TRBJ2-2 | NA | TRBV28 | NA
CASSPGLAGVGEQFF | TGTGCCAGCAGTCCGGGACTAGCGGGAGTCGGTGAGCAGTTCTTC | TRBJ2-1 | TRBD2 | TRBV6-1 | many
CASINSQGAYNTEAFF | TGTGCCAGCATTAACTCGCAGGGGGCCTATAACACTGAAGCTTTCTTT | TRBJ1-1 | TRBD1 | TRBV6-6 | few
CTSSLETSGIGEQYF | TGTACCAGTAGTTTGGAGACTAGCGGGATTGGCGAGCAGTACTTC | TRBJ2-7 | TRBD2 | TRBV6-2/TRBV6-3 | NA
CASSHRSRRDEKLFF | TGTGCCAGCAGCCATAGGTCCCGGCGGGATGAAAAACTGTTTTTT | TRBJ1-4 | NA | TRBV13 | once
CASSAGNTEAFF | TGTGCCAGCAGCGCGGGGAACACTGAAGCTTTCTTT | TRBJ1-1 | NA | TRBV13 | many
CSASKGFSKQPQHF | TGCAGTGCTAGCAAGGGGTTTAGCAAACAGCCCCAGCATTTT | TRBJ1-5 | NA | TRBV20-1 | NA
CSARDRGLAGGPSDTQYF | TGCAGTGCTAGAGATCGTGGACTAGCGGGAGGGCCCTCAGATACGCAGTATTTT | TRBJ2-3 | TRBD2 | TRBV20-1 | NA
CAWSGKGRTYEQYF | TGTGCCTGGAGTGGGAAGGGGAGAACCTACGAGCAGTACTTC | TRBJ2-7 | NA | TRBV30 | NA
CASSFKCGGEAFF | TGTGCCAGCAGCTTTAAGTGTGGCGGTGAAGCTTTCTTT | TRBJ1-1 | NA | TRBV11-1 | NA
CASGGGFYEQYF | TGTGCCAGCGGAGGGGGATTCTACGAGCAGTACTTC | TRBJ2-7 | NA | TRBV28 | many
CASSDGPGNTEAFF | TGCGCCAGCAGCGACGGGCCAGGGAACACTGAAGCTTTCTTT | TRBJ1-1 | NA | TRBV5-1 | NA
CASTEVSSNRQFF | TGTGCCAGCACTGAAGTGAGTTCTAATAGGCAGTTCTTC | TRBJ2-1 | NA | TRBV6-1 | NA
CSALDATTLSYEQYF | TGCAGCGCCCTCGACGCCACGACCCTCTCCTACGAGCAGTACTTC | TRBJ2-7 | NA | TRBV29-1 | few
CSVEGQGNNEQYF | TGCAGCGTTGAGGGACAGGGGAACAACGAGCAGTACTTC | TRBJ2-7 | TRBD1 | TRBV29-1 | many
CASSLGRSNTDTQYF | TGTGCCAGCAGCCTCGGACGCTCTAACACAGATACGCAGTATTTT | TRBJ2-3 | NA | TRBV11-3 | NA
CSVVGSAGGFYNEQFF | TGCAGCGTTGTAGGGTCTGCGGGAGGGTTCTACAATGAGCAGTTCTTC | TRBJ2-1 | TRBD2 | TRBV29-1 | many
CASSLGRNMNTEAFF | TGTGCCAGCAGTCTAGGACGTAACATGAACACTGAAGCTTTCTTT | TRBJ1-1 | NA | TRBV13 | many